This T cell receptor beta chain came from a study of cytomegalovirus exposure and HLA in healthy donors. Broader study findings: It was confirmed in vitro that three of the CMV-associated chains were specific for CMV antigens.

Sequencing used immunoSEQ multiplex PCR; TCRdb keeps in-frame clones, though not all of them. The data hold some 250,000 clones, with approximately 86% observed a single time. The germline V gene encodes CDR1 MNHNS and CDR2 SASEGT. Trimming shortened V by 0 bases and J by 7 bases, and 7 bases separated the two germline ends. This CDR3 comprises 13 residues. With respect to this clone: What it binds is not known.

The sample consisted of PBMCs. The source of this sequence is a woman under 40 in good health and CMV-seropositive. The chain links TRBV6-1 to TRBJ1-5, with no clear D. CDR3 residues: CASSEALRQPQHF. Written as DNA, the CDR3 is TGTGCCAGCAGTGAAGCGCTTCGGCAGCCCCAGCATTTT.